This T cell receptor beta chain was sequenced during a study of blood T cell repertoires in COVID-19 (dated by TCRdb to the early 2020s). Describing the broader study: Collaborator samples came from the United States, Italy and Spain and covered acute and convalescent phases of COVID-19. The material from the prospective study consisted of cDNA or gDNA derived from T cells, B-cell-depleted T cells, or PBMCs. Deeply sampled blood TCRbeta repertoires from subjects exposed to, actively infected with, or recovered from COVID-19 were included in the dataset. A freely available public database, intended as a resource for researchers studying the immune response to SARS-CoV-2, is where the repertoires were released. The samples were drawn from two sources: the first 160 participants of the ongoing ImmuneRACE study, and some 1,300 subjects contributed by 6 global collaborators. The sample metadata nearly always contained a de-identified subject ID, COVID-19 status, age in years and sex. Where available, HLA class I and class II types were taken from metadata supplied by the sample provider and were not determined by assay-based typing.

Collaborating institutions collected whole blood in K2EDTA tubes following their own protocols. Collaborator samples were shipped for TCRbeta analysis as frozen whole blood, isolated PBMCs, or DNA extracted from either sample type. Overall study outcomes, separate from this receptor: How much clinical and demographic metadata was included differed by source and by participant, and the metadata was provided uncurated.

TCRbeta CDR3 regions were amplified from genomic DNA by means of the immunoSEQ Assay, a bias-controlled multiplex PCR. In the paper's pipeline: Nucleated cell counts per sample were estimated from amplification of reference gene primers within the assay. To quantify the absolute abundance of each unique TCRbeta CDR3 rearrangement, sequence reads were collapsed and filtered. Productive Simpson clonality was computed per sample as the square root of Simpson's diversity index over productive rearrangements. The table was pulled from immuneACCESS by TCRdb, which kept in-frame rearrangements only. Such tables lose some clones; where checked, under half of the loss comes from unresolved V genes, and the rest has no known cause. For V, J and clone size, that table is used; D and trimming come from the DNA. For this sample there are 120,000 or so clones; 80% to 90% appear just once. Jointly, the top ten make up about 0.9% of the sample.

From its cysteine to its phenylalanine, the CDR3 spans 15 amino acids. Of all the DNA, just the CDR3 is kept, 45 bases in frame from base 1. The germline V end is reduced by 6 bases and the J end by 3 bases; junction bases left unmatched: 9. For CDR1 and CDR2, the germline V gene (reference sequence) lists MNHNY and SVGAGI. This clone has a single count. Which antigen it targets is not known. No much larger clonotype is one base removed from it; base qualities were not supplied. This receptor was taken from a woman between 45 and 60 years old with active or convalescent COVID-19. Sequenced sample: peripheral blood. The sequence links TRBV6-6 to TRBJ2-5; 8 nucleotides in the junction match TRBD2. The nucleotide sequence is TGTGCCAGCAGCGGATACGCGGGAGGTGAAGAGACCCAGTACTTC. This yields the protein CASSGYAGGEETQYF.